A selection of T cell receptor beta chains follows, all from one sample in a study of read filtering for tumor transcriptome and immune sequencing. Each CDR3 protein is one row after TCRdb ran MiXCR on the reads. Of roughly 130,000 distinct CDR3 sequences listed, around 13% are singletons. Material: a population of CD138-negative cells sorted from bone marrow. These receptors originate from a donor aged 40 or older with multiple myeloma. CDR3s include the opening cysteine and the closing phenylalanine or tryptophan. The D gene is left open where the match is weak. Expanded clones are given a class, and other clones once, few, many or no size at all.

v_gene,abundance,d_gene,j_gene,CDR3nt,CDR3aa
TRBV11-1,many,NA,TRBJ1-5,TGTGCCAGCAGCTTAGGGGAGGAATGGCCCCAGCATTTT,CASSLGEEWPQHF
TRBV12-5,many,NA,TRBJ1-4,TGTGCTAGTGCAGGCGGGGTTGAGAAACTGTTTTTT,CASAGGVEKLFF
TRBV30,few,NA,TRBJ2-5,TGTGCCTGGAGGACCCCTTACTACCTGCCGGAGAATGGGGAGACCCAGTACTTC,CAWRTPYYLPENGETQYF
TRBV7-9,many,TRBD1,TRBJ2-3,TGTGCCAGCAGATTACAGGGGGCAGATACGCAGTATTTT,CASRLQGADTQYF
TRBV6-2/TRBV6-3,many,TRBD1,TRBJ2-1,TGTGCCAGCAGTTACCCCAGGGGGAGTGGACTCAATGAGCAGTTCTTC,CASSYPRGSGLNEQFF
TRBV6-4,many,NA,TRBJ2-1,TGTGCCAGCAGTGTTTCATCCGGGAGTTTTAATGAGCAGTTCTTC,CASSVSSGSFNEQFF
TRBV10-3,many,TRBD1,TRBJ1-1,TGTGCCATCAGGCCGGGACAGGGGGCCACTGAAGCTTTCTTT,CAIRPGQGATEAFF
TRBV7-2,many,TRBD2,TRBJ2-2,TGTGCCAGCAGCTTAGTATTAGCGGGCGGCGGGGAGCTGTTTTTT,CASSLVLAGGGELFF
TRBV7-2,many,NA,TRBJ2-7,TGTGCCAGCAGCTTAGTCCTGGGACCCAGCTACGAGCAGTACTTC,CASSLVLGPSYEQYF
TRBV28,many,NA,TRBJ2-7,TGTGCCAGCAGTCCCGGCGGGGGCACCTACGAGCAGTACTTC,CASSPGGGTYEQYF
TRBV6-6,many,NA,TRBJ1-2,TGTGCCAGCAGTTACAATGGATATGGCTACACCTTC,CASSYNGYGYTF
TRBV7-2,many,NA,TRBJ2-1,TGTGCCAGCAGCCGGGACTTTAATGAGCAGTTCTTC,CASSRDFNEQFF
TRBV10-1,many,NA,TRBJ2-7,TGCGCCAGCATCGAGAGAGCGGACGAATCCTACGAGCAGTACTTC,CASIERADESYEQYF
TRBV11-2,many,NA,TRBJ2-1,TGTGCCAGCAGCTTAGATCCAAATCCTCACAATGAGCAGTTCTTC,CASSLDPNPHNEQFF
TRBV20-1,many,NA,TRBJ1-1,TGCAGTGCCCCCCCTCGAAACACTGAAGCTTTCTTT,CSAPPRNTEAFF
TRBV10-1,NA,NA,TRBJ2-3,TGCGTCAGCAGCCACACAGATACGCAGTATTTT,CVSSHTDTQYF
TRBV15,NA,TRBD1,TRBJ2-2,TGTGCCACCAGCACAAGACAGGGGAGCGCCGGGGAGCTGTTTTTT,CATSTRQGSAGELFF